These 15 T cell receptor beta chains came from one sample sequenced in a study of shared clonotypes between healthy human individuals. Measured with immunoSEQ multiplex PCR; TCRdb has only the in-frame clones, and not every one. The repertoire holds around 2.5 million clones, with 80% to 95% as singletons. Sample: naive CD4+ T cells from PBMCs. Subset in this sample: CD45RA+ positively selected. The receptors were sampled from a man between 18 and 29 years old in good health. Some clones in this sample may be carry-over from other donors' samples.

The gene calls are TRBV18 and TRBJ2-3, with 11 bases identical to TRBD1. The CDR3 is 15 amino acids. Germline loops: CDR1 KGHSH, CDR2 LQKENI. V shed 4 bases, J shed 0 bases, and the junction held 0 bases outside the gene matches. The CDR3 loop is CASSRDRGSTDTQYF. As DNA, the CDR3 is TGTGCCAGCTCACGGGACAGGGGGAGCACAGATACGCAGTATTTT.

Written as DNA, the CDR3 is TGTGCCAGCAGCACCTCCGGGAACCCAACTAATGAAAAACTGTTTTTT. This codes for CASSTSGNPTNEKLFF. This chain uses TRBV11-1 with TRBJ1-4; D is unresolved. The CDR3 has 16 amino acids. Trimming took 5 bases from V and 0 from J, leaving 13 bases between them. Germline CDR1 and CDR2: SGHAT and FQDESV (reference sequence).

This clone is a singleton in its sample. V gene TRBV12-2 combines with J gene TRBJ2-6; the D call in the table, TRBD2, was not verified against the DNA. TRBV12-2 constitutes a pseudogene. The CDR3 consists of 17 residues. The CDR3 bases are TGTGCAAGTCGCCCCGAAGCGCGGAAGGCTGGGGCCAACGTCCTGACTTTC. This sequence encodes CASRPEARKAGANVLTF.

This clone was recorded once. The chain couples TRBV13 to TRBJ1-1; 7 bases line up with TRBD1. This CDR3 comprises 14 residues. Trimming removed 3 bases from V and 4 bases from J; junction bases left unmatched: 5. Germline V gives CDR1 PRHDT, CDR2 FYEKMQ (reference sequence). CDR3 DNA sequence: TGTGCCAGCAGCTTCAGGACAGGCCGCACTGAAGCTTTCTTT. It translates to CASSFRTGRTEAFF.

This clone was seen just once. The chain carries TRBV30 and TRBJ2-1; D might be TRBD1 or TRBD2, each matching 5 bases. V was shortened by 2 bases and J by 0 bases, with 14 bases between the two germline ends. Germline assignment: CDR1 GTSNPN and CDR2 SVGIG (reference sequence). This CDR3 region has 16 residues. CDR3 loop: CAWSKGRGSSYNEQFF. In DNA form, the CDR3 reads TGTGCCTGGAGTAAGGGGCGTGGGAGCTCCTACAATGAGCAGTTCTTC. Supplemented by reference TRBV30 and TRBJ2-1, the full variable domain reads SQTIHQWPATLVQPVGSPLSLECTVEGTSNPNLYWYRQAAGRGLQLLFYSVGIGQISSEVPQNLSASRPQDRQFILSSKKLLLSDSGFYLCAWSKGRGSSYNEQFFGPGTRLTVL.

This clone was detected once. The rearrangement uses TRBV12-2 and TRBJ1-1. TRBV12-2 constitutes a pseudogene. The CDR3 is 15 residues long. The CDR3 DNA follows: TGTGCAAGTCGCTTAGGGGAGGGGGCGAGCACTGAAGCTTTCTTT. Translated, it gives CASRLGEGASTEAFF.

Written as DNA, the CDR3 is TGTGCCAGTAGTATCCGCCTGGGGGGGGGCACTGAAGCTTTCTTT. Translating gives CASSIRLGGGTEAFF. The chain recombines TRBV19 with TRBJ1-1; TRBD1 is a possible D gene (5 bases). The ends were cut back, 3 bases at V and 4 bases at J, with 15 bases in the middle. The CDR3 covers 15 residues. The germline V gene has CDR1 LNHDA and CDR2 SQIVND (reference sequence). The full variable domain, in which reference TRBV19 and TRBJ1-1 provide the parts outside the CDR3, is DGGITQSPKYLFRKEGQNVTLSCEQNLNHDAMYWYRQDPGQGLRLIYYSQIVNDFQKGDIAEGYSVSREKKESFPLTVTSAQKNPTAFYLCASSIRLGGGTEAFFGQGTRLTVV.

J is TRBJ2-1 and V is TRBV5-1; a possible D gene is TRBD2 (6 bases). Germline-derived CDR1 and CDR2 are SGHRS and YFSETQ. Deletions cut 7 bases from V and 4 bases from J, with 9 bases between. There are 12 residues in the CDR3. The CDR3 DNA follows: TGCGCCAGCGGAGGGGATTACAATGAGCAGTTCTTC. Protein product: CASGGDYNEQFF.

This clone has just one count. The V gene is TRBV4-1, the J gene TRBJ1-6; the D gene is possibly TRBD1 (6 bases). The V gene lost 3 bases and the J gene lost 7 bases, with 16 bases spanning the gap. The length of the CDR3 is 16 residues. Per the germline V gene, CDR1 is MGHRA and CDR2 is YSYEKL. The CDR3 loop is CASSHPGQTRNSPLHF. The CDR3 nucleotides read TGCGCCAGCAGCCACCCCGGACAGACTAGAAATTCACCCCTCCACTTT.

V and J are TRBV6-1 and TRBJ2-3; 9 bases fit TRBD2. Germline V lookup: CDR1 MNHNS, CDR2 SASEGT. With V trimmed by 6 bases and J by 4 bases, 8 bases remained unmatched. This CDR3 has 15 amino acids. The CDR3 DNA is TGTGCCAGCAGGTTTAGCGGGAGATCGTCAGATACGCAGTATTTT. Translating it yields CASRFSGRSSDTQYF.

This clone appeared once. V gene TRBV11-2 combines with J gene TRBJ2-3; D is unresolved. Germline V gene data show CDR1 as SGHAT and CDR2 as FQNNGV. The CDR3 has 16 residues. Trimming shortened V by 1 base and J by 0 bases, and 11 bases separated the two germline ends. The CDR3 reads CASSLGVGPSTDTQYF. Written as DNA, the CDR3 is TGTGCCAGCAGCTTAGGCGTCGGTCCCAGCACAGATACGCAGTATTTT.

This clone was counted once. V is TRBV27 and J is TRBJ1-1; 8 bases are a match to TRBD1. V was clipped by 2 bases and J by 4 bases; unmatched bases: 3. Germline V gene data show CDR1 as MNHEY and CDR2 as SMNVEV (reference sequence). The CDR3 runs to 14 residues. The CDR3 DNA reads as TGTGCCAGCAGTTTAAGGACAGGGACCACTGAAGCTTTCTTT. Its translation is CASSLRTGTTEAFF.

This chain uses TRBV2 with TRBJ1-5; 9 nucleotides align to TRBD1. This CDR3 has 16 amino acids. Looked up from germline, CDR1 is SNHLY and CDR2 is FYNNEI. J lost 0 bases, V lost 6 bases, and 6 bases had no gene match. The CDR3 loop is CASSGGQGLSNQPQHF. CDR3 nucleotides: TGTGCCAGCAGCGGGGGACAGGGACTTAGCAATCAGCCCCAGCATTTT.

The V call is TRBV5-1, the J call TRBJ2-1, with unresolved D. CDR3 length equals 16 residues. CDR1 SGHRS and CDR2 YFSETQ come from the germline V gene. V lost 0 bases and J lost 2, with 12 bases in between. The CDR3 bases are TGCGCCAGCAGCTTGGATGGCAGCGTGACCTACAATGAGCAGTTCTTC. Protein sequence: CASSLDGSVTYNEQFF.

V usage is TRBV6-5 and J usage is TRBJ1-1; 9 bases map to TRBD1. The CDR3 covers 14 residues. V dropped 5 bases and J dropped 1; count of bases not matched to a gene: 2. CDR1 and CDR2 from the germline V gene are MNHEY and SVGAGI. The CDR3 bases are TGTGCCAGCAGTCCGGGACAGGGGAACACTGAAGCTTTCTTT. Translating it yields CASSPGQGNTEAFF.